This TCR beta chain was found in a study of long-term antiretroviral therapy in people with HIV. The V gene's germline CDR1 is GTSNPN and CDR2 SVGIG (reference sequence). Trimming took 0 bases from V and 2 from J, leaving 10 bases between them. The CDR3 loop spans 14 amino acids. At survey level, the immunoSEQ assay was run in its v3.0 version. The assay was immunoSEQ multiplex PCR, and TCRdb's table has in-frame clones only and misses some. The data hold some 9,700 clones, with approximately 78% observed a single time. The chain joins TRBV30 to TRBJ1-1; D unresolved. This clonotype was sampled from a man between 40 and 49 years old with HIV. Source: unsorted PBMCs, taken 0.7 years after starting antiretroviral therapy. The CDR3 nucleotides are TGTGCCTGGAGTGTAGGAACCTCCAACACTGAAGCTTTCTTT. Translating it yields CAWSVGTSNTEAFF. Using reference TRBV30 and TRBJ1-1 for the parts outside the CDR3, the full variable domain is SQTIHQWPATLVQPVGSPLSLECTVEGTSNPNLYWYRQAAGRGLQLLFYSVGIGQISSEVPQNLSASRPQDRQFILSSKKLLLSDSGFYLCAWSVGTSNTEAFFGQGTRLTVV.